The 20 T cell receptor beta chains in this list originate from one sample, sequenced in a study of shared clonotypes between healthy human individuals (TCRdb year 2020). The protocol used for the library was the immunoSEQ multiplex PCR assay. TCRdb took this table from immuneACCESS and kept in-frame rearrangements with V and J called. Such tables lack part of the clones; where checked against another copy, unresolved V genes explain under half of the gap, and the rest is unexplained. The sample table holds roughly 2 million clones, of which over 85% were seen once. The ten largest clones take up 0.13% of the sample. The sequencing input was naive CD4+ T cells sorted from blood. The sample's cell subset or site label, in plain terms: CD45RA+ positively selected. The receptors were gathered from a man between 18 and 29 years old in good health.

The CDR3 sequence is CASSSRLAGGGEQYF. CDR3 nucleotide sequence: TGTGCCAGTAGTTCCCGACTAGCGGGAGGAGGGGAGCAGTACTTC. The chain employs TRBV19 and TRBJ2-7; 13 bases map to TRBD2. The CDR3 contains 15 residues. Losses at the gene ends were 5 bases for V and 7 bases for J; bases not matched to a gene: 8. CDR1 LNHDA and CDR2 SQIVND come from the germline V gene (reference sequence).

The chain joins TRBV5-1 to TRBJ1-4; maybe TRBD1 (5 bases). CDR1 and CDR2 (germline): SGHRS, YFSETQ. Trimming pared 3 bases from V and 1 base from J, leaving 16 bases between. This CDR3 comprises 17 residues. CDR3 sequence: CASSSEGPMETNEKLFF. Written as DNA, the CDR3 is TGCGCCAGCAGCTCGGAGGGACCAATGGAAACTAATGAAAAACTGTTTTTT.

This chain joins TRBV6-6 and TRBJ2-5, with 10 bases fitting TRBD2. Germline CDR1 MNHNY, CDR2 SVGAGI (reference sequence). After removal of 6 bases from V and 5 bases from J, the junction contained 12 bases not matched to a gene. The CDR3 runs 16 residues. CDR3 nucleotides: TGTGCCAGCAGCTTTGGACTAGCGGAGATGGGGGAGACCCAGTACTTC. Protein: CASSFGLAEMGETQYF.

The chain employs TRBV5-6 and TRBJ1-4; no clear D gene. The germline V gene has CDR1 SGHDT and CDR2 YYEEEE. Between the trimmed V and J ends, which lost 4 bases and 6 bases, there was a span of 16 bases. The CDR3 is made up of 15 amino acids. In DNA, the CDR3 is TGTGCCAGCAGCGCCGCTCCGGGGAATCATGAAAAACTGTTTTTT. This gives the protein CASSAAPGNHEKLFF.

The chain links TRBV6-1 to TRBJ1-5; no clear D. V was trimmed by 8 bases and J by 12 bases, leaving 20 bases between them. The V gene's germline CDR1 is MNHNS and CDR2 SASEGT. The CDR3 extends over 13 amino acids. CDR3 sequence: CASLLPFNRGQHF. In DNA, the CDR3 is TGTGCCAGCCTCTTACCTTTCAACCGGGGCCAGCATTTT.

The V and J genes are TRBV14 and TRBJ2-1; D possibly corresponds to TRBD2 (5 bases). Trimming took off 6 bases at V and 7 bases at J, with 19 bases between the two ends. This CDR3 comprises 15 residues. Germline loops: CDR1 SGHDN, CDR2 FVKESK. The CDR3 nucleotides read TGTGCCAGCAGGTACCTCGACCACACGGGAAATGAGCAGTTCTTC. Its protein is CASRYLDHTGNEQFF.

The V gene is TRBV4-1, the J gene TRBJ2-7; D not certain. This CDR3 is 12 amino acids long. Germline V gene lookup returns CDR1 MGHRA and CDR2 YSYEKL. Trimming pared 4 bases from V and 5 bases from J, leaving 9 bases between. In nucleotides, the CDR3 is TGCGCCAGCAGCCCGGTTGTGAACGAGCAGTACTTC. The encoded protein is CASSPVVNEQYF.

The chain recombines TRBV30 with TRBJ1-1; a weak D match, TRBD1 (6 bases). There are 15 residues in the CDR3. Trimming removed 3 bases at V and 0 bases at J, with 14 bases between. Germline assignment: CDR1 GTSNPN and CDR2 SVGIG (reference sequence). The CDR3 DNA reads TGTGCCTGGAGCCAACCAGACAGGCTGAACACTGAAGCTTTCTTT. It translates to CAWSQPDRLNTEAFF.

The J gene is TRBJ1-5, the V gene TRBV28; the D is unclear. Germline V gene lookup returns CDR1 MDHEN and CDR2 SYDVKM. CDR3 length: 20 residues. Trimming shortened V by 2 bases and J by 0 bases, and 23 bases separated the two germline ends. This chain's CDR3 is CASSLKWGSFFPLSNQPQHF. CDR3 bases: TGTGCCAGCAGTTTAAAGTGGGGTAGCTTTTTTCCCCTTAGCAATCAGCCCCAGCATTTT.

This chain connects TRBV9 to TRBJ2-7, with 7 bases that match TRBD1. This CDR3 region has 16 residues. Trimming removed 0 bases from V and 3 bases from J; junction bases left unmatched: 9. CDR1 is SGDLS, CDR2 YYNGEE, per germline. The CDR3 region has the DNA TGTGCCAGCAGCGTAGCGAGCAGGGGGAAGGTCTACGAGCAGTACTTC. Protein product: CASSVASRGKVYEQYF.

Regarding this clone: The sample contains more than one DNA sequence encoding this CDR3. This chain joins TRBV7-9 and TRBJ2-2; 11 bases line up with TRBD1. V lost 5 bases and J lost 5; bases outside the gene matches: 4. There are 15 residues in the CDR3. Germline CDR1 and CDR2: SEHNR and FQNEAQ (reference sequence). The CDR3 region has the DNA TGTGCCAGCAGCCCGGGACAGGGGGGGACCGGGGAGCTGTTTTTT. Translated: CASSPGQGGTGELFF.

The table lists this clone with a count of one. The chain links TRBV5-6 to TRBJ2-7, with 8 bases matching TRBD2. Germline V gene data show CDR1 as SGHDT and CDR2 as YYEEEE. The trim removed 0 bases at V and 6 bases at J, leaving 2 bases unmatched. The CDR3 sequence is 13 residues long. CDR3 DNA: TGTGCCAGCAGCTTGGGACTAGCGCGCGAGCAGTACTTC. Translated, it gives CASSLGLAREQYF.

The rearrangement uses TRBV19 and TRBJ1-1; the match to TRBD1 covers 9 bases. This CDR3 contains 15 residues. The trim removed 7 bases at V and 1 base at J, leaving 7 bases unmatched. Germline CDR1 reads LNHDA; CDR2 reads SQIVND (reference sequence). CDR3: CASTPLTGGNTEAFF. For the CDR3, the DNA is TGTGCCAGTACCCCACTGACAGGGGGGAACACTGAAGCTTTCTTT.

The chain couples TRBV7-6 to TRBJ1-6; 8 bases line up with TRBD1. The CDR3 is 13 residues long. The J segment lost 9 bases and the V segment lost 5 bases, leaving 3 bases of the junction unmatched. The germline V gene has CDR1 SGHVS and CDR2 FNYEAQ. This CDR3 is CASSQGAGSPLHF. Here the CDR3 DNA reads TGTGCCAGCAGCCAGGGGGCGGGTTCACCCCTCCACTTT.

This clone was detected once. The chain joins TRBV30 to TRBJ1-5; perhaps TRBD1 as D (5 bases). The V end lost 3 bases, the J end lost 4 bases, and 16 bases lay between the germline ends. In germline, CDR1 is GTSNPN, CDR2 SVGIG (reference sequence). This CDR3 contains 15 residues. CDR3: CAWRGHGTGNQPQHF. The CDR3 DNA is TGTGCCTGGAGGGGGCACGGGACGGGGAATCAGCCCCAGCATTTT.

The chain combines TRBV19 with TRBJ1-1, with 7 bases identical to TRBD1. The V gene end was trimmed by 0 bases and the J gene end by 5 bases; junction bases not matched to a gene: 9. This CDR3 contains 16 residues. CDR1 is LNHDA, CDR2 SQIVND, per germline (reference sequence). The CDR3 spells CASSIDPTGRETEAFF. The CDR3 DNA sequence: TGTGCCAGTAGTATAGACCCGACAGGGCGGGAAACTGAAGCTTTCTTT. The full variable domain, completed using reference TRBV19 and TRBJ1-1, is DGGITQSPKYLFRKEGQNVTLSCEQNLNHDAMYWYRQDPGQGLRLIYYSQIVNDFQKGDIAEGYSVSREKKESFPLTVTSAQKNPTAFYLCASSIDPTGRETEAFFGQGTRLTVV.

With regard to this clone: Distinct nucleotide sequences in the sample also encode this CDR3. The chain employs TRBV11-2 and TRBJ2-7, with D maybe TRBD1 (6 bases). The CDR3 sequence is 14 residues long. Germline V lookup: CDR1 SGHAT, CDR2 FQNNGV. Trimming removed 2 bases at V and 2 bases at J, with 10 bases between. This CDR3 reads CASSLRPGAYEQYF. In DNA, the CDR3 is TGTGCCAGCAGCTTAAGACCAGGGGCCTACGAGCAGTACTTC. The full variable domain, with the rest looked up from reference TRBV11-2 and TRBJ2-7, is EAGVAQSPRYKIIEKRQSVAFWCNPISGHATLYWYQQILGQGPKLLIQFQNNGVVDDSQLPKDRFSAERLKGVDSTLKIQPAKLEDSAVYLCASSLRPGAYEQYFGPGTRLTVT.

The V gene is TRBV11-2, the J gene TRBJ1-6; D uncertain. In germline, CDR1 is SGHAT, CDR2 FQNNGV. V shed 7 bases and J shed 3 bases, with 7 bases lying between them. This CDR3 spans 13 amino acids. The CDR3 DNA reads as TGTGCCAGCACCGGGAACTATAATTCACCCCTCCACTTT. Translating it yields CASTGNYNSPLHF.

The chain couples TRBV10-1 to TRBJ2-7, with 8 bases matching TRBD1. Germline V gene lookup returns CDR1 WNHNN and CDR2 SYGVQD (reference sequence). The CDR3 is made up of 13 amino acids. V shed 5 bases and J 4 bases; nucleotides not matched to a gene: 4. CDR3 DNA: TGCGCCAGCAGTACCGACAGGGGATACGAGCAGTACTTC. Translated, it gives CASSTDRGYEQYF.

CDR3 sequence reads: CASSRWTVNTEAFF. The CDR3 bases are TGTGCCAGCAGCCGGTGGACGGTGAACACTGAAGCTTTCTTT. The chain employs TRBV6-6 and TRBJ1-1; D is undetermined. Germline loops: CDR1 MNHNY, CDR2 SVGAGI (reference sequence). V lost 6 bases to trimming and J lost 0 bases, with 11 bases between them. The CDR3 consists of 14 residues.